This T cell receptor beta chain derives from a study of blood T cell repertoires in COVID-19 (TCRdb year 2020). In terms of the full investigation: The collaborator samples originated in the United States, Italy and Spain and spanned the acute and convalescent phases of COVID-19. The dataset comprised deeply sampled blood TCRbeta repertoires from subjects exposed to, actively infected with, or recovered from COVID-19. The repertoires were made available in a free public database intended to serve as a resource for research on the immune response to SARS-CoV-2. Samples were obtained from the ongoing ImmuneRACE study (first 160 participants) and from 1,000 to 1,500 subjects provided by 6 global collaborators. Sample metadata almost always included a de-identified subject ID, COVID-19 status, age in years and sex. The material from the prospective study consisted of cDNA or gDNA derived from T cells, B-cell-depleted T cells, or PBMCs. Where available, HLA class I and class II types were taken from metadata supplied by the sample provider and were not determined by assay-based typing.

The immunoSEQ Assay, a bias-controlled multiplex PCR, was used to amplify TCRbeta CDR3 regions from genomic DNA. Per the authors' processing: Within the assay, amplification of reference gene primers was used to estimate how many nucleated cells each sample contained. To quantify the absolute abundance of each unique TCRbeta CDR3 rearrangement, sequence reads were collapsed and filtered. Productive Simpson clonality was computed per sample as the square root of Simpson's diversity index over productive rearrangements. TCRdb limited this immuneACCESS table to in-frame rearrangements with V and J called. A share of clones is missing; checked studies link under half to unresolved V genes, and the rest is unexplained. The V and J calls and the clone size are those of that table, but D and trimming were determined from the DNA. The sample profile shows around 220,000 clones; under 90% of them were found once. Approximately 20% of the sample is held by the ten biggest clonotypes.

Broader findings and caveats from the paper: How much clinical and demographic metadata was included differed by source and by participant, and the metadata was provided uncurated.

Each collaborating institution followed its own protocols to collect whole blood in K2EDTA tubes. For TCRbeta analysis, collaborator samples were shipped as frozen whole blood, as isolated PBMCs, or as DNA extracted from either sample type. A remark on this clone: This clone's antigen is unknown. No base quality values were provided; no much bigger clone lies one nucleotide off.

CDR1 and CDR2 are read off the germline V gene (reference sequence) as SGHNT and YYREEE. V and J are truncated by 4 bases and 8 bases respectively, leaving an intervening sequence of 15 bases. From the cysteine through the phenylalanine, the CDR3 covers 13 amino acids. The retained sequence is limited to the CDR3, 39 bases, with the frame set at the first base. This TCR was recovered from a man under 40 with active or convalescent COVID-19. Sequenced material: peripheral blood. The receptor chain draws on TRBV5-4 and TRBJ1-1, with the D gene not clear enough to name. The CDR3 reads CASSPPAGVEAFF. In nucleotides, the sequence is TGTGCCAGCAGCCCACCGGCGGGAGTAGAAGCTTTCTTT.